The present TCR beta chain was sequenced within a study of shared clonotypes between healthy human individuals. Across the whole study: CD4 naive and memory got three plates each, CD8 naive two, CD8 memory one.

General study results and limits: Non-shared clonotypes displayed generation probabilities falling below those of clonotypes present in all four donors.

Replicate PCRs from sorted subsets contained around 200 ng DNA, which is roughly 30,000 T cell genomes. In the authors' methods: Filtering differed, since immunoSEQ gave only junction sequences and no quality scores. Generated by immunoSEQ multiplex PCR, the TCRdb table keeps only in-frame clones and is missing some. The V and J calls and clone size are taken from that table; D and trimming were inferred from the DNA. The sample shows about 2 million clones, 85% to 95% of them seen only once. This clone came up a few times. Its antigen is undetermined. At one end, the junction sequence differs from germline, possibly due to a read error. The CDR3 extends over 12 amino acids. Germline values: CDR1 LGHNT, CDR2 FRNRAP.

This chain links TRBV12-5 with TRBJ2-7; 7 bases are a match to TRBD2. The sequenced sample consisted of naive CD4+ T cells sorted from blood. As to subset: CD45RA+ positively selected. The TCR was taken from a man aged 18 to 30 in good health. The CDR3 nucleotides are TGTGCCAGTGGGGCTAGCGGCTACGAGCAGTACTTC. Encoded protein: CASGASGYEQYF. The full variable domain, with the rest looked up from reference TRBV12-5 and TRBJ2-7, is DARVTQTPRHKVTEMGQEVTMRCQPILGHNTVFWYRQTMMQGLELLAYFRNRAPLDDSGMPKDRFSAEMPDATLATLKIQPSEPRDSAVYFCASGASGYEQYFGPGTRLTVT.